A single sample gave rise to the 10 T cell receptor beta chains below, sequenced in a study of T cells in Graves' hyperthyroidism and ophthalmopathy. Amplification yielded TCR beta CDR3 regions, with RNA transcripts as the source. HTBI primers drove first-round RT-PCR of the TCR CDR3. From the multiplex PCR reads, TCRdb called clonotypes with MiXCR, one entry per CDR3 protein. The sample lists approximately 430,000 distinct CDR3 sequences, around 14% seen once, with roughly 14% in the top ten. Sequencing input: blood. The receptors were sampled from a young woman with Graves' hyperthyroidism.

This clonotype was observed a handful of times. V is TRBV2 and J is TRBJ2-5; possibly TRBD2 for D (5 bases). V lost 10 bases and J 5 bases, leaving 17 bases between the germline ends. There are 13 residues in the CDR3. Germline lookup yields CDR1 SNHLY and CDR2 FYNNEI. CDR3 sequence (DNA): TGTGCCACCGGGATTCCGGCAGAGGAGACCCAGTACTTC. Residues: CATGIPAEETQYF.

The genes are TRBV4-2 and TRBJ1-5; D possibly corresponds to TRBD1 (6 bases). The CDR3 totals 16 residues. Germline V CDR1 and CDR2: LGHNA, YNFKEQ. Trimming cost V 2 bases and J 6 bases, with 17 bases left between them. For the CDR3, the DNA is TGTGCCAGCAGCCAACTCAGGCCAGGGGCGGCTCAGCCCCAGCATTTT. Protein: CASSQLRPGAAQPQHF.

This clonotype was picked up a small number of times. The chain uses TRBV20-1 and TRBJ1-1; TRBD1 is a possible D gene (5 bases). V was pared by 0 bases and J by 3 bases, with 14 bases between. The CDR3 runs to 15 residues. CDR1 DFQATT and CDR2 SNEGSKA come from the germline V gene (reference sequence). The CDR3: CSARDFQGPDTEAFF. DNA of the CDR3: TGCAGTGCTAGAGATTTTCAGGGTCCGGACACTGAAGCTTTCTTT.

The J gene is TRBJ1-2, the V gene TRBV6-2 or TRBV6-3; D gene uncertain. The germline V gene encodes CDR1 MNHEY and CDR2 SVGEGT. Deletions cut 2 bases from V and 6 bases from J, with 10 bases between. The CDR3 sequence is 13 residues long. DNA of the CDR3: TGTGCCAGCAGTTACCCCCAGCAGGATGGCTACACCTTC. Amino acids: CASSYPQQDGYTF.

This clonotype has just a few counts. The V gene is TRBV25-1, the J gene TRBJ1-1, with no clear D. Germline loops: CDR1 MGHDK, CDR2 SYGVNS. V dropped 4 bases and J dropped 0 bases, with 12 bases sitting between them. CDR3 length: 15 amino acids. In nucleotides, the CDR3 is TGTGCCAGCAGTGGCCTCTCTGGCATGAACACTGAAGCTTTCTTT. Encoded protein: CASSGLSGMNTEAFF.

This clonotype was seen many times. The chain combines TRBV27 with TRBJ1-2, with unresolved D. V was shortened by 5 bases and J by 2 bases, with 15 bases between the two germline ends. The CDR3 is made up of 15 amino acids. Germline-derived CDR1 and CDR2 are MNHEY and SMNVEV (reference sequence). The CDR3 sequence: CASSDRAAGNYGYTF. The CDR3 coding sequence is TGTGCCAGCAGTGATAGGGCGGCGGGGAACTATGGCTACACCTTC.

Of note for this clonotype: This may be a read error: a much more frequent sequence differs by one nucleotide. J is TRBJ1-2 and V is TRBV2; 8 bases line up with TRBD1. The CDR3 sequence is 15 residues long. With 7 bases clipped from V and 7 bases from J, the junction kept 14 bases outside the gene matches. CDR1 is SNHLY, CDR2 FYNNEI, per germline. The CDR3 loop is CASTLTGGGRSGYTF. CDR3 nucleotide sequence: TGTGCCAGCACCCTAACAGGGGGGGGCCGGAGTGGCTACACCTTC.

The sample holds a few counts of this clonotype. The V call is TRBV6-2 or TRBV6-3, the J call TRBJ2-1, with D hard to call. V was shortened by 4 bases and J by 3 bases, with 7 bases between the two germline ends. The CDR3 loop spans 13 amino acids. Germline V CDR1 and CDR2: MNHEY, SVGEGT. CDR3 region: CASSSGNYNEQFF. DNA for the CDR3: TGTGCCAGCAGTTCAGGAAACTACAATGAGCAGTTCTTC.

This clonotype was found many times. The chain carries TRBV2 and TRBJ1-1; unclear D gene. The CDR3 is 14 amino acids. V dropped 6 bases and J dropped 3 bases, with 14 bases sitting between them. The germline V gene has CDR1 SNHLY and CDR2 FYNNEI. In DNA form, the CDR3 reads TGTGCCAGCAGGGGAAGAAGCGGGGACACTGAAGCTTTCTTT. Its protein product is CASRGRSGDTEAFF.

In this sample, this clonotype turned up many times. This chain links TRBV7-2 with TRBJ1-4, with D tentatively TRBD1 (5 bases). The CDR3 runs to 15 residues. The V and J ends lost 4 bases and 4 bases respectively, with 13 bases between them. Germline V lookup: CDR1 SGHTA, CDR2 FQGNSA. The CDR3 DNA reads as TGTGCCAGCAGCTCGATTAGGGGCATTAATGAAAAACTGTTTTTT. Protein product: CASSSIRGINEKLFF.